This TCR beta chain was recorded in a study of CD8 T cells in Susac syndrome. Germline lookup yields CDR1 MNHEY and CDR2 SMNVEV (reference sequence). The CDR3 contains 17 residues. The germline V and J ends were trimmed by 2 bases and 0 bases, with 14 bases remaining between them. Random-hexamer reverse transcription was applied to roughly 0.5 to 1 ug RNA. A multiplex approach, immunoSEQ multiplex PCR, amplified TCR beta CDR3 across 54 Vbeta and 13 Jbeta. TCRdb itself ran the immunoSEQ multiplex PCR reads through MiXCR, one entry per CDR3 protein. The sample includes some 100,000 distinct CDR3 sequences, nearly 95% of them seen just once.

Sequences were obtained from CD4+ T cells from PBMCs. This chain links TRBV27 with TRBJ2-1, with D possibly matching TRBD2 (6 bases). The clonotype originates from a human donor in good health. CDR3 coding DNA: TGTGCCAGCAGTTTACGATCGGCGGGGATCTCCTACAATGAGCAGTTCTTC. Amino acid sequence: CASSLRSAGISYNEQFF.